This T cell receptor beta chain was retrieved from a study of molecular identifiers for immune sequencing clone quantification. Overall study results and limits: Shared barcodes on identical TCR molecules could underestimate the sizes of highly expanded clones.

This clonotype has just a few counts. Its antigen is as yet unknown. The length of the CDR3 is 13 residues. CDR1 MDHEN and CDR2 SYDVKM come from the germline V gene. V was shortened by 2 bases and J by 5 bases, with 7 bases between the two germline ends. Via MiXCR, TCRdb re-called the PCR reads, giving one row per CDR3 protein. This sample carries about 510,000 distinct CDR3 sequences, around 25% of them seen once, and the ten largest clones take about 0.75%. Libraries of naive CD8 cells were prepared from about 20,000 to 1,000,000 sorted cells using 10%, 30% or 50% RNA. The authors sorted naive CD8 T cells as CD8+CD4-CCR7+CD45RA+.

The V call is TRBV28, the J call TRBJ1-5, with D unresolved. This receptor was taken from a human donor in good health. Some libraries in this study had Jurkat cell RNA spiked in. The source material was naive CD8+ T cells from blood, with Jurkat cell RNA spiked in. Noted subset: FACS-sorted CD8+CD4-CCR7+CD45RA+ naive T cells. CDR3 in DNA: TGTGCCAGCAGTTTACGGGGAGATCAGCCCCAGCATTTT. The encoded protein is CASSLRGDQPQHF. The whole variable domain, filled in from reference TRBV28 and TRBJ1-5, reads DVKVTQSSRYLVKRTGEKVFLECVQDMDHENMFWYRQDPGLGLRLIYFSYDVKMKEKGDIPEGYSVSREKKERFSLILESASTNQTSMYLCASSLRGDQPQHFGDGTRLSIL.